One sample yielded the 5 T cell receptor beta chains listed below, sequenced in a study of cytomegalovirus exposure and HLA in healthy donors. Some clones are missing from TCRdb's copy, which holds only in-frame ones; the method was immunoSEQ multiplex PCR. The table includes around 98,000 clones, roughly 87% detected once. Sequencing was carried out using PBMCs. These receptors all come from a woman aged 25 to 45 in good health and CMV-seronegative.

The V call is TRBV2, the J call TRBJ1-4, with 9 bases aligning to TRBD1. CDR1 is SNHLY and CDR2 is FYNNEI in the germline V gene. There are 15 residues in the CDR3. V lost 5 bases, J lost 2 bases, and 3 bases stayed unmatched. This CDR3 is CASSLQGATNEKLFF. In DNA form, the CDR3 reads TGTGCCAGCAGTTTACAGGGGGCGACTAATGAAAAACTGTTTTTT.

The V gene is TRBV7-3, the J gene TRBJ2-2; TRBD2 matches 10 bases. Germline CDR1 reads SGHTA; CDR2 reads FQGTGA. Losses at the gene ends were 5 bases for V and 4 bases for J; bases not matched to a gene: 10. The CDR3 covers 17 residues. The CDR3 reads CASSNNRASGGTGELFF. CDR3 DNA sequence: TGTGCCAGCAGCAACAACAGGGCTAGCGGGGGCACCGGGGAGCTGTTTTTT. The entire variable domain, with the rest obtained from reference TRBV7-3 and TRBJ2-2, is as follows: GAGVSQTPSNKVTEKGKYVELRCDPISGHTALYWYRQSLGQGPEFLIYFQGTGAADDSGLPNDRFFAVRPEGSVSTLKIQRTERGDSAVYLCASSNNRASGGTGELFFGEGSRLTVL.

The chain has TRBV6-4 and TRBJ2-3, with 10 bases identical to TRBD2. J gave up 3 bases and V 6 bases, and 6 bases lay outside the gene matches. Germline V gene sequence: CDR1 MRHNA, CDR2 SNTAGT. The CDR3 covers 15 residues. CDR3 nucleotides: TGTGCCAGCAGGAGGACTAGCGGCCGAACAGATACGCAGTATTTT. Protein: CASRRTSGRTDTQYF.

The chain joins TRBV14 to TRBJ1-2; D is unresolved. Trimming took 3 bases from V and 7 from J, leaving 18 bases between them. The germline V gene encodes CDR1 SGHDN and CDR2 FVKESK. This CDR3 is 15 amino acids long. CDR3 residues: CASSQVGGRAGGYTF. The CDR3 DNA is TGTGCCAGCAGCCAGGTGGGAGGCCGGGCCGGTGGCTACACCTTC.

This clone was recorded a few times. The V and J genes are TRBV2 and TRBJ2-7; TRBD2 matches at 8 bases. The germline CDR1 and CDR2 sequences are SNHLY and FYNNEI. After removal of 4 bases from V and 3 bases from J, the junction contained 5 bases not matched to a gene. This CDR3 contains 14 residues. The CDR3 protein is CASSGGLGVYEQYF. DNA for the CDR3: TGTGCCAGCAGTGGGGGACTAGGGGTCTACGAGCAGTACTTC.